These T cell receptor beta chains were read from a single sample in a study of blood T cell repertoires in COVID-19. Produced via immunoSEQ multiplex PCR; TCRdb's table is partial and in-frame only. The profile shows approximately 380,000 clones, 85% of them singletons. Sequenced sample: peripheral blood. The receptors derive from a woman under 30 with acute or convalescent COVID-19. Each CDR3 is given with its conserved first and last residue. A D gene is named only where the DNA matches it firmly. Clone size is shown for a subset of rows, as once, few, many or a class of expanded clone.

V,size,J,D,CDR3,DNA
TRBV12-5,NA,TRBJ1-1,NA,CASGLRGDTEAFF,TGTGCTAGTGGTTTGCGGGGGGACACTGAAGCTTTCTTT
TRBV9,NA,TRBJ1-5,NA,CASSVQGGDQPQHF,TGTGCCAGCAGCGTCCAGGGAGGAGATCAGCCCCAGCATTTT
TRBV5-4,NA,TRBJ1-1,TRBD1,CASSRDRGLTEAFF,TGTGCCAGCAGCCGTGACAGGGGCCTCACTGAAGCTTTCTTT
TRBV6-5,NA,TRBJ1-6,TRBD1,CASSRDRVYSPLHF,TGTGCCAGCAGTAGGGACAGGGTTTATTCACCCCTCCACTTT
TRBV7-8,NA,TRBJ2-7,TRBD1,CASSLIQGVSYEQYF,TGTGCCAGCAGCTTAATTCAGGGGGTTTCCTACGAGCAGTACTTC
TRBV30,NA,TRBJ1-5,NA,CAWSELMDGEDPQHF,TGTGCCTGGAGTGAGTTGATGGACGGGGAAGATCCCCAGCATTTT
TRBV19,once,TRBJ1-6,NA,CASSIGVSGSPLHF,TGTGCCAGTAGTATAGGGGTATCGGGGTCACCCCTCCACTTT
TRBV5-1,NA,TRBJ1-1,NA,CASSQGRQQLGNTEAFF,TGCGCCAGCAGCCAGGGCCGCCAACAGCTGGGGAACACTGAAGCTTTCTTT
TRBV7-6,NA,TRBJ2-5,TRBD2,CASSFDPGAGGRETQYF,TGTGCCAGCAGCTTTGACCCAGGAGCGGGGGGGAGAGAGACCCAGTACTTC
TRBV19,NA,TRBJ2-1,NA,CASTYSTGRNEQFF,TGTGCCAGTACCTATTCGACAGGTCGCAATGAGCAGTTCTTC
TRBV15,few,TRBJ1-1,TRBD1,CATSGRQGPTEAFF,TGTGCCACCAGCGGTAGACAGGGCCCAACTGAAGCTTTCTTT
TRBV9,few,TRBJ1-1,NA,CASSEEDTNTEAFF,TGTGCCAGCAGCGAGGAAGACACGAACACTGAAGCTTTCTTT
TRBV9,few,TRBJ2-1,TRBD2,CASSPRTSGSPSYNEQFF,TGTGCCAGCAGCCCCCGGACTAGCGGGAGTCCCTCCTACAATGAGCAGTTCTTC
TRBV3-1/TRBV3-2,NA,TRBJ2-3,TRBD2,CASSLGLAGGTDTQYF,TGTGCCAGCAGCCTCGGACTAGCGGGAGGAACAGATACGCAGTATTTT
TRBV19,once,TRBJ1-2,NA,CASIGGGNGYTF,TGTGCCAGTATCGGGGGAGGGAATGGCTACACCTTC
TRBV24-1,NA,TRBJ1-5,NA,CATSEDTMSNQPQHF,TGTGCCACCAGTGAAGACACAATGAGCAATCAGCCCCAGCATTTT
TRBV3-1/TRBV3-2,once,TRBJ1-2,TRBD1,CASSPNDRAGGYTF,TGTGCCAGCAGCCCAAACGACAGGGCGGGGGGCTACACCTTC
TRBV30,NA,TRBJ1-1,TRBD1,CAWHRGGLNTEAFF,TGTGCCTGGCACAGGGGGGGACTAAACACTGAAGCTTTCTTT
TRBV28,NA,TRBJ1-5,NA,CASKRGGDQPQHF,TGTGCCAGCAAAAGGGGGGGGGATCAGCCCCAGCATTTT
TRBV2,NA,TRBJ1-1,NA,CASSGWAGSLMNTEAFF,TGTGCCAGCAGTGGTTGGGCGGGCTCGTTGATGAACACTGAAGCTTTCTTT
TRBV5-6,once,TRBJ1-1,TRBD1,CASSSTGGKNTEAFF,TGTGCCAGCAGCTCCACAGGGGGAAAGAACACTGAAGCTTTCTTT
TRBV3-1/TRBV3-2,NA,TRBJ2-3,TRBD2,CASSPPLAGGADTQYF,TGTGCCAGCAGCCCTCCCCTAGCGGGGGGAGCAGATACGCAGTATTTT
TRBV28,NA,TRBJ1-1,NA,CASRGGWENTEAFF,TGTGCCAGCAGGGGGGGGTGGGAGAACACTGAAGCTTTCTTT
TRBV6-4,NA,TRBJ2-7,TRBD2,CASPRASGGPPMGEQYF,TGTGCCAGCCCAAGGGCTAGCGGGGGGCCTCCCATGGGGGAGCAGTACTTC
TRBV6-5,NA,TRBJ2-1,TRBD1,CASRKGTGLYNEQFF,TGTGCCAGCAGGAAAGGGACAGGCCTTTACAATGAGCAGTTCTTC
TRBV5-6,NA,TRBJ1-1,TRBD1,CASSPGTGLTEAFF,TGTGCCAGCAGCCCCGGGACAGGGCTCACTGAAGCTTTCTTT
TRBV5-5,NA,TRBJ1-1,NA,CASSLVDSMNTEAFF,TGTGCCAGCAGCTTGGTTGACAGTATGAACACTGAAGCTTTCTTT
TRBV30,many,TRBJ2-1,TRBD2,CAWSPGGYNEQFF,TGTGCCTGGAGTCCCGGGGGGTACAATGAGCAGTTCTTC
TRBV10-3,NA,TRBJ1-1,TRBD1,CATLIRRRQGRTEAFF,TGTGCCACCCTAATTCGGAGAAGACAGGGACGAACTGAAGCTTTCTTT
TRBV5-4,NA,TRBJ1-6,NA,CASSGRQEAYRNSPLHF,TGTGCCAGCAGCGGGAGACAGGAGGCTTACAGGAATTCACCCCTCCACTTT
TRBV5-4,NA,TRBJ2-1,NA,CASSSGYNEQFF,TGTGCCAGCAGCTCCGGGTACAATGAGCAGTTCTTC
TRBV4-2,NA,TRBJ1-1,NA,CASSQDLATEAFF,TGTGCCAGCAGCCAAGATTTGGCCACTGAAGCTTTCTTT
TRBV28,NA,TRBJ1-1,NA,CASSLGVNTEAFF,TGTGCCAGCAGTTTAGGAGTCAACACTGAAGCTTTCTTT
TRBV7-3,few,TRBJ2-1,NA,CASSLRSSGYNEQFF,TGTGCCAGCAGCTTACGGTCTTCGGGGTACAATGAGCAGTTCTTC
TRBV9,NA,TRBJ2-1,TRBD2,CASSVVPGLDPSGSSGYNEQFF,TGTGCCAGCAGCGTAGTACCCGGACTCGACCCTAGCGGGAGCTCGGGCTACAATGAGCAGTTCTTC
TRBV7-6,once,TRBJ1-5,NA,CASSLGAGNQPQHF,TGTGCCAGCAGCTTAGGGGCGGGTAATCAGCCCCAGCATTTT
TRBV19,NA,TRBJ1-6,NA,CASSRDISYNSPLHF,TGTGCCAGTAGTAGGGACATCTCCTATAATTCACCCCTCCACTTT
TRBV9,NA,TRBJ2-1,TRBD2,CASSASGGSFVNEQFF,TGTGCCAGCAGCGCCTCGGGCGGGAGTTTCGTCAATGAGCAGTTCTTC
TRBV5-1,NA,TRBJ1-2,TRBD1,CASSFEGTGGVEGYTF,TGCGCCAGCAGCTTCGAGGGGACAGGGGGAGTAGAAGGCTACACCTTC
TRBV24-1,NA,TRBJ2-7,NA,CATSVTGSYEQYF,TGTGCCACCAGTGTAACAGGTTCCTACGAGCAGTACTTC
TRBV19,NA,TRBJ2-7,TRBD2,CASSTPGLLEQYF,TGTGCCAGTAGTACACCGGGACTACTCGAGCAGTACTTC
TRBV6-5,once,TRBJ1-2,TRBD1,CASSYSGTGGSYGYTF,TGTGCCAGCAGTTATTCCGGGACAGGGGGATCCTATGGCTACACCTTC
TRBV5-1,NA,TRBJ2-5,TRBD2,CASSLAGTSGQETQYF,TGCGCCAGCAGCTTGGCCGGGACTAGCGGACAAGAGACCCAGTACTTC
TRBV15,NA,TRBJ2-2,NA,CATSRGEQGFYTGELFF,TGTGCCACCAGCAGAGGCGAACAGGGATTTTACACCGGGGAGCTGTTTTTT
TRBV6-4,NA,TRBJ2-1,TRBD2,CASSSSGSESNEQFF,TGTGCCAGCAGTTCAAGCGGGAGTGAGAGCAATGAGCAGTTCTTC
TRBV4-1,NA,TRBJ1-5,NA,CASSHPGREQPQHF,TGCGCCAGCAGCCATCCCGGGCGGGAGCAGCCCCAGCATTTT
TRBV27,NA,TRBJ2-1,NA,CASSSLFAGEQFF,TGTGCCAGCAGTTCGCTCTTCGCAGGCGAGCAGTTCTTC
TRBV7-3,NA,TRBJ2-3,NA,CASSLDSMDTQYF,TGTGCCAGCAGCTTAGACAGTATGGATACGCAGTATTTT
TRBV18,NA,TRBJ1-1,NA,CASSQGNTEAFF,TGTGCCAGCTCGCAGGGAAACACTGAAGCTTTCTTT
TRBV28,NA,TRBJ2-7,TRBD1,CASRGQGAQNPYEQYF,TGTGCCAGCAGGGGACAGGGGGCGCAGAACCCCTACGAGCAGTACTTC
TRBV19,many,TRBJ1-2,NA,CASAGGQTNYGYTF,TGTGCCAGCGCCGGCGGGCAGACTAACTATGGCTACACCTTC
TRBV28,NA,TRBJ1-2,TRBD1,CASSSSTGQGISYTF,TGTGCCAGCAGTTCGTCGACGGGACAGGGCATTAGTTACACCTTC
TRBV28,NA,TRBJ1-5,TRBD1,CASSQTGGRPQHF,TGTGCCAGCAGTCAAACAGGGGGGAGGCCCCAGCATTTT
TRBV5-1,NA,TRBJ2-3,NA,CASSITLRGSADTQYF,TGCGCCAGCAGCATCACTTTACGGGGGTCTGCAGATACGCAGTATTTT
TRBV5-5,NA,TRBJ2-5,TRBD2,CASRLHVGRGETQYF,TGTGCCAGCAGGTTGCATGTCGGGAGGGGAGAGACCCAGTACTTC